This TCR beta chain is from a study of T cells in Graves' hyperthyroidism and ophthalmopathy. As to this clonotype: Antigen: not known.

TCR beta CDR3 sequences were amplified from RNA transcripts. First-round RT-PCR targeting the TCR CDR3 was performed with the HTBI primer set. TCRdb ran MiXCR on the multiplex PCR reads and lists one entry per CDR3 protein. The sample shows about 840,000 distinct CDR3 sequences, 35% to 45% of them seen only once. The germline V and J ends were trimmed by 4 bases and 4 bases, with 4 bases remaining between them. There are 11 residues in the CDR3. Study-level results: Most clonotypes expanded in thyroid above 0.001 were likewise present in blood.

This clonotype was obtained from a young man with Graves' hyperthyroidism. Sequencing used blood. The chain employs TRBV12-3 or TRBV12-4 and TRBJ2-5, with D uncertain. CDR3 residues: CASSYIETQYF. CDR3 nucleotides: TGTGCCAGCAGTTACATAGAGACCCAGTACTTC.